The 10 T cell receptor beta chains listed next were all sequenced from one sample in a study of blood T cells in healthy people across ages. Primers used in a second PCR of roughly 7 to 12 cycles were a sample-barcoded 5' primer and a J-beta primer mix. TCRdb redid the calling of the 5' RACE reads with MiXCR, one entry per CDR3 protein. Here the sample spans approximately 790,000 distinct CDR3 sequences, around two thirds being singletons. The sequencing input was blood. All receptors come from a man aged 25 to 40 in good health.

The rearrangement uses TRBV12-3 or TRBV12-4 and TRBJ2-5; a possible D gene is TRBD1 (5 bases). This CDR3 is 14 amino acids long. Deletions cut 6 bases from V and 4 bases from J, with 15 bases between. DNA for the CDR3: TGTGCCAGCAGCCCCACAGGATTGGGAGAGACCCAGTACTTC. Translating it yields CASSPTGLGETQYF.

This sequence joins TRBV4-2 and TRBJ2-2; TRBD2 is a possible D gene (6 bases). The CDR3 is 15 amino acids. V shed 0 bases and J shed 6 bases, with 11 bases lying between them. Germline values: CDR1 LGHNA, CDR2 YNFKEQ. The CDR3 spells CASSQEGLPPGELFF. Written as DNA, the CDR3 is TGTGCCAGCAGCCAAGAGGGACTCCCGCCCGGGGAGCTGTTTTTT.

This rearrangement joins TRBV3-1 to TRBJ2-7; D is uncertain. Trimming stripped 5 bases from V and 0 bases from J, with 14 bases between. The CDR3 is made up of 15 amino acids. Germline V gene data show CDR1 as LGHDT and CDR2 as YNNKEL (reference sequence). The CDR3 reads CASSNRTVISYEQYF. The CDR3 bases are TGTGCCAGCAGCAATAGGACGGTAATCTCCTACGAGCAGTACTTC.

This chain links TRBV12-3 or TRBV12-4 with TRBJ2-3; 7 nucleotides agree with TRBD2. V lost 3 bases to trimming and J lost 3 bases; unmatched junction nucleotides: 6. The CDR3 loop spans 15 amino acids. The CDR3 sequence: CASSFGGFQTDTQYF. The CDR3 DNA sequence: TGTGCCAGCAGTTTCGGGGGGTTTCAAACAGATACGCAGTATTTT.

The chain uses TRBV12-3 or TRBV12-4 and TRBJ1-4; D is perhaps TRBD1 (5 bases). This CDR3 spans 16 amino acids. Trimming took off 1 base at V and 3 bases at J, with 12 bases between the two ends. The CDR3, as DNA: TGTGCCAGCAGTTTAGTTGAGGGGATTTCTAATGAAAAACTGTTTTTT. It yields the protein CASSLVEGISNEKLFF.

This clonotype was found a few times. This chain uses TRBV28 with TRBJ1-2, with D unresolved. The CDR3 is made up of 15 amino acids. V was trimmed by 7 bases and J by 0 bases, leaving 15 bases between them. Germline CDR1 and CDR2: MDHEN and SYDVKM. This CDR3 reads CASNPSRLANYGYTF. CDR3 nucleotides: TGTGCCAGCAACCCCAGCCGGCTAGCTAACTATGGCTACACCTTC.

This rearrangement joins TRBV28 to TRBJ2-1, with 12 bases fitting TRBD2. Germline assignment: CDR1 MDHEN and CDR2 SYDVKM. The V gene end was trimmed by 5 bases and the J gene end by 8 bases; junction bases not matched to a gene: 10. The CDR3 loop spans 16 amino acids. The CDR3 DNA follows: TGTGCCAGCAGTCTGCTAGCGGGGGGGCCTCTGTATGAGCAGTTCTTC. It yields the protein CASSLLAGGPLYEQFF.

This chain uses TRBV18 with TRBJ2-7, with 12 bases lining up with TRBD1. Trimming at V came to 6 bases and at J to 5 bases, leaving 8 bases not matched to a gene. Germline lookup yields CDR1 KGHSH and CDR2 LQKENI. This CDR3 region has 15 residues. CDR3: CASSTIGTGGNEQYF. CDR3 nucleotides: TGTGCCAGCTCGACCATAGGGACAGGGGGCAACGAGCAGTACTTC.

This chain joins TRBV7-2 and TRBJ2-1, with D unresolved. Per germline, CDR1 SGHTA and CDR2 FQGNSA. The CDR3 consists of 14 residues. The ends were cut back, 0 bases at V and 2 bases at J, with 5 bases in the middle. CDR3 sequence reads: CASSLATPYNEQFF. CDR3 DNA sequence: TGTGCCAGCAGCTTAGCGACACCCTACAATGAGCAGTTCTTC.

The gene calls are TRBV5-6 and TRBJ1-6; no firm D call. Per the germline V gene, CDR1 is SGHDT and CDR2 is YYEEEE. This CDR3 spans 12 amino acids. Deletions cut 6 bases from V and 6 bases from J, with 7 bases between. The CDR3 DNA reads as TGTGCCAGCACAGTTCTTAATTCACCCCTCCACTTT. This codes for CASTVLNSPLHF.